This T cell receptor (beta chain) was profiled in a study of T-cell reconstitution after alpha-beta-depleted transplantation in children. Study-wide points: Newly made T cells mostly supplied T-cell counts and diversity one year after transplant. As was reported, about two months after transplant, alpha-beta T cells came from several hundred expanded graft clones.

For this clonotype: What it recognizes is unknown.

Preparation of the TCRbeta library involved a method that used unique molecular identifiers. TCRdb reanalysed the PCR reads using MiXCR and keeps one entry per CDR3 protein. This table has a few hundred thousand distinct CDR3 sequences, approximately 30% appearing once. The clonotype comes from a boy under two years old with Wiskott-Aldrich syndrome, due to receive a stem cell transplant. The starting material was PBMCs, obtained before TCRalphabeta/CD19-depleted stem cell transplant.

The CDR3, as DNA: TGCGCCAGCAGCTCCTACAGGGATTCCGGGGCCAACGTCCTGACTTTC. This encodes CASSSYRDSGANVLTF. The J gene is TRBJ2-6, the V gene TRBV5-1; perhaps TRBD1 as D (6 bases). The CDR3 has 16 residues. V was shortened by 3 bases and J by 4 bases, with 14 bases between the two germline ends. The germline CDR1 and CDR2 sequences are SGHRS and YFSETQ.